A single sample is the source of the 21 T cell receptor delta chains below, sequenced in a study of γδ T cells in repeated Plasmodium falciparum infection. TCRdb applied CATT to the multiplex PCR reads for clone calling. The sample yields some 51,000 delta-chain clones, 1.5% to 2% seen once. Vgamma9/Vdelta2+ and Vdelta2-negative gammadelta T cells were flow-sorted from PBMC for bulk sequencing. The sequenced sample consisted of gamma-delta T cells from blood. These receptors were taken from a pool of human donors (malaria-infected and uninfected, not separated).

This clone was counted at least ten times. The chain joins TRDV1 to TRDJ1, with D possibly being TRDD3 (10 bases). Germline V lookup: CDR1 TSWWSYY, CDR2 QGS. This CDR3 contains 23 residues. V was clipped by 4 bases and J by 0 bases, with 36 bases between them. DNA for the CDR3: TGTGCTCTTGGGGTCCGGCCTTCCTACTACCGGGGGATACGTGGGACGTACACCGATAAACTCATCTTT. Residues: CALGVRPSYYRGIRGTYTDKLIF.

A remark on this clone: The TCRdb protein, from a much larger clone, departs from this DNA's translation at residue 12, likely by read error; the protein shown derives from the DNA. V gene TRDV3 combines with J gene TRDJ1; the match to TRDD2 covers 8 bases. The germline V gene encodes CDR1 TVYSNPD and CDR2 GDNSRS (reference sequence). CDR3 size: 16 residues. The CDR3 sequence is CAFRFLLGLYTAKLIF. CDR3 DNA: TGTGCCTTTCGCTTCCTACTAGGACTGTACACCGCTAAACTCATCTTT.

Comment on this clone: With a far larger clone one base away, a read error is the likely cause. Additional DNA sequences in this sample encode the identical CDR3. This chain uses TRDV3 with TRDJ1; TRDD3 matches at 7 bases. The J gene, left out of TCRdb, was set here by checking the DNA against germline. V lost 3 bases, J lost 0 bases, and 28 bases stayed unmatched. Germline V gene lookup returns CDR1 TVYSNPD and CDR2 GDNSRS (reference sequence). This CDR3 contains 21 residues. The CDR3 DNA reads as TGTGCCTTCAGCTTTATAGAGACGGCCTACATCTTCTGGGGGGACACCGATAAACTCATCTTT. It encodes CAFSFIETAYIFWGDTDKLIF. The whole variable domain, remainder taken from reference TRDV3 and TRDJ1, is CDKVTQSSPDQTVASGSEVVLLCTYDTVYSNPDLFWYRIRPDYSFQFVFYGDNSRSEGADFTQGRFSVKHILTQKAFHLVISPVRTEDSATYYCAFSFIETAYIFWGDTDKLIFGKGTRVTVEP.

Concerning this clone itself: With only one base between it and a far larger clone, this is likely a read error. The sample holds other DNA sequences that translate to the same CDR3. The V gene is TRDV2; the J gene was not called; the table names TRDD3, a call not compared with the DNA. The germline V gene encodes CDR1 GEAIGNYY and CDR2 EKD. The length of the CDR3 is 21 residues. The CDR3 loop reads CACDADWGIPYSSWDTRQMFF. In DNA form, the CDR3 reads TGTGCCTGTGACGCGGACTGGGGGATACCTTACAGCTCCTGGGACACCCGACAGATGTTCTTC.

This clone was detected many times. The protein given by TCRdb reflects a much larger clone and differs at residue 13 from this DNA's translation, likely from a read error; the protein shown is the DNA's translation. The chain links TRDV3 to TRDJ1; the D gene is possibly TRDD3 (5 bases). Germline V gives CDR1 TVYSNPD, CDR2 GDNSRS (reference sequence). The CDR3 length is 19 residues. CDR3 sequence (DNA): TGTGCGTTCCACCCCTCTCCACCGAACGTACGGGATCATTTGGGTAAACTCATCTTT. Its protein product is CAFHPSPPNVRDHLGKLIF.

This clone has only a few counts. With only one base between it and a far larger clone, this is likely a read error. In the same sample, other DNA sequences code for this CDR3. The V gene is TRDV3, the J gene TRDJ1; 7 positions agree with TRDD3. Matching the DNA to germline supplied the J gene, which TCRdb does not give. V dropped 5 bases and J dropped 2; count of bases not matched to a gene: 17. The CDR3 runs to 16 residues. From germline, CDR1 is TVYSNPD and CDR2 GDNSRS (reference sequence). CDR3: CAVLSWGYQGTDKLIF. The CDR3 region has the DNA TGTGCCGTACTGTCCTGGGGGTACCAGGGAACCGATAAACTCATCTTT.

This clone occurred a few times. TCRdb's protein, taken from a much larger clone, differs from this DNA's translation at residue 16, likely owing to a read error; the protein displayed comes from the DNA. J is TRDJ1 and V is TRDV1, with D possibly TRDD3 on 6 matching bases. Here the J gene was assigned by germline matching of the DNA, as TCRdb has none. The germline V gene encodes CDR1 TSWWSYY and CDR2 QGS. The CDR3 has 20 residues. CDR3 protein: CALGEDRGKCPGGCTNKLIF. The CDR3 DNA reads as TGTGCTCTTGGGGAAGATCGGGGGAAGTGCCCAGGGGGGTGCACCAATAAACTCATCTTT.

This clone was recorded a few times. The mismatch at residue 4 between this DNA's translation and the TCRdb protein of a much larger clone likely reflects a read error; the protein shown is translated from the DNA. CDR3 sequence reads: CACNTVGGGYTDKLIF. DNA of the CDR3: TGTGCCTGTAACACCGTCGGGGGGGGTTACACCGATAAACTCATCTTT. The chain recombines TRDV2 with TRDJ1; TRDD3 is a possible D gene (5 bases). Since TCRdb gives no J gene, matching the DNA to germline was used here to assign it. The CDR3 contains 16 residues. CDR1 GEAIGNYY and CDR2 EKD come from the germline V gene.

This clone was counted a few times. The protein given by TCRdb reflects a much larger clone and differs at residue 17 from this DNA's translation, likely from a read error; the protein shown is the DNA's translation. The chain links TRDV3 to TRDJ1; possible D gene TRDD3, 6 bases. No J gene is reported in TCRdb; it was inferred here by comparing the DNA with germline. The CDR3 extends over 21 amino acids. The germline V gene encodes CDR1 TVYSNPD and CDR2 GDNSRS (reference sequence). CDR3 protein: CAFKTPSPALGWGMYTGKLIF. DNA of the CDR3: TGTGCCTTTAAAACTCCTAGCCCCGCGTTAGGCTGGGGAATGTACACCGGTAAACTCATCTTT.

The table lists this clone with a few counts. The mismatch at residue 8 between this DNA's translation and the TCRdb protein of a much larger clone likely reflects a read error; the protein shown is translated from the DNA. The chain is built from TRDV3 and TRDJ1; TRDD3 aligns across 9 bases. V shed 5 bases and J 0 bases; nucleotides not matched to a gene: 31. The CDR3 is 22 amino acids. Germline V CDR1 and CDR2: TVYSNPD, GDNSRS (reference sequence). The CDR3 is CALPRGPPGLGIRVWYTDKLIF. CDR3 bases: TGTGCCCTCCCGCGGGGACCTCCCGGTTTGGGGATACGCGTTTGGTACACCGATAAACTCATCTTT.

This clone has ten or more counts. A far larger clone is one nucleotide away, so this likely arose from a read error. The sample carries other DNA sequences with the same CDR3. The chain employs TRDV2 and TRDJ3; TRDD3 matches 10 bases. The CDR3 covers 21 residues. The germline gives CDR1 GEAIGNYY, CDR2 EKD. V was pared by 0 bases and J by 5 bases, with 15 bases of the junction left unmatched. In DNA, the CDR3 is TGTGCCTGTGACACCGGGAAGGGCCTACTGGGGGATCGGCGGGACACCCGACAGATGTTTTTC. It specifies CACDTGKGLLGDRRDTRQMFF.

This clone was observed a handful of times. Only one base separates this from a far larger clonotype, so it likely reflects a read error. Within the sample, other DNA sequences also encode this same CDR3. The V and J genes are TRDV3 and TRDJ1; possibly TRDD2 or TRDD3 for D (6 bases each). Here the J gene was assigned by germline matching of the DNA, as TCRdb has none. The CDR3 loop spans 22 amino acids. V was cut by 2 bases and J by 4 bases, with 41 bases left in between. From germline, CDR1 is TVYSNPD and CDR2 GDNSRS (reference sequence). The DNA of the CDR3 is TGTGCCTTTCCCTCGCTCCGGCCCTCCTACGTTCCGGGGGAAGTTTCTGTCGATAAACTCATCTTT. This translates into CAFPSLRPSYVPGEVSVDKLIF.

About this clone: It differs at one base from a far larger clone, so likely a read error. This sample includes further DNA sequences coding for the same CDR3. The CDR3 is CACERRGALTDKLIF. The DNA of the CDR3 is TGTGCCTGTGAACGGCGGGGGGCCCTCACCGATAAACTCATCTTT. This chain joins TRDV2 and TRDJ1; maybe TRDD3 (5 bases). Here the J gene came from matching the DNA to germline, since TCRdb omits it. The length of the CDR3 is 15 residues. The V end was cut by 4 bases, the J end by 1 base, with 15 bases between. The germline gives CDR1 GEAIGNYY, CDR2 EKD.

As concerns this clone: TCRdb's entry gives the protein of a much larger clone, which mismatches this DNA's translation at residue 7, likely from a read error; the protein reported here is translated from the DNA. V usage is TRDV2 and J usage is TRDJ1, with D possibly being TRDD3 (5 bases). Germline V CDR1 and CDR2: GEAIGNYY, EKD. The V and J ends lost 4 bases and 0 bases respectively, with 17 bases between them. The CDR3 contains 16 residues. CDR3 in DNA: TGTGCCTGTGATCTCCTGAGGGATGGGTACACCGATAAACTCATCTTT. Amino acids: CACDLLRDGYTDKLIF.

This clone has more than one count but fewer than ten. A single base is all that separates this from a far larger clone, so a read error is likely. Other DNA sequences in this specimen translate into the identical CDR3. The CDR3 nucleotides are TGTGCCTTCAATGGTAATCCTGGGGGACTGTACACCGATAAACTCATCTTT. It yields the protein CAFNGNPGGLYTDKLIF. The genes are TRDV3 and TRDJ1, with 8 bases lining up with TRDD3. The J gene was not available in TCRdb and was assigned here by matching the DNA to germline segments. The CDR3 runs 17 residues. V trimming: 3 bases; J trimming: 0 bases; junction bases outside the gene matches: 15. The germline V gene has CDR1 TVYSNPD and CDR2 GDNSRS (reference sequence).

On this clone: This likely stems from a read error, as it lies one base from a far larger clone. Other nucleotide sequences in the sample specify the same CDR3. J is TRDJ1 and V is TRDV1; 11 bases map to TRDD3. The J gene, absent from TCRdb, was called here by matching the DNA to germline. Germline V gene sequence: CDR1 TSWWSYY, CDR2 QGS. The CDR3 spans 25 residues. V lost 1 base and J lost 2; bases outside the gene matches: 30. The CDR3 DNA sequence: TGTGCTCTTGGGGAACGGACTTCCTACTTTTGGGGGATACGAAGGCATGTGGGACGGACCGATAAACTCATCTTT. This gives the protein CALGERTSYFWGIRRHVGRTDKLIF.

As to this clone: TCRdb records a much larger clone's protein for this DNA, with a difference at residue 18 that likely arises from a read error; the protein given is the translation of the DNA. The DNA of the CDR3 is TGTGCCTGTGACGCGGACTGGGGGATACCTTACAGCTCCTGGGACACCCGACGGATGTTTTTC. Translation gives CACDADWGIPYSSWDTRRMFF. The genes are TRDV2 and TRDJ3; 12 bases are a match to TRDD3. The J gene, not given by TCRdb, was assigned here from a germline match of the nucleotide sequence. The CDR3 consists of 21 residues. Germline lookup yields CDR1 GEAIGNYY and CDR2 EKD.

This clone has just a few counts. A far larger clone is just one base off, so this is likely a read error. In the same sample, other DNA sequences code for this CDR3. This chain uses TRAV38-2/DV8 with TRDJ2; no reliable D call. No J segment appears in TCRdb, so it was assigned here by matching the sequence to germline. The CDR3 has 21 residues. CDR1 TSESDYY and CDR2 QEAYKQQN come from the germline V gene. The CDR3 here is CAYRSALFSSRTVFLTAQLFF. CDR3 DNA sequence: TGTGCTTATAGAAGCGCGTTATTCTCCTCCCGTACTGTATTTTTGACAGCACAACTCTTCTTT.

A note on this clone: The TCRdb record carries a much larger clone's protein, which differs from this DNA's translation at residue 12; a read error is the likely cause, and the protein listed here is the DNA translation. This chain links TRAV36/DV7 with TRDJ1, with 11 bases that match TRDD3. As TCRdb names no J gene, one was assigned here on the basis of a DNA match to germline. Losses at the gene ends were 4 bases for V and 4 bases for J; bases not matched to a gene: 27. CDR1 VTNFRS and CDR2 LTSSGIE come from the germline V gene (reference sequence). This CDR3 contains 21 residues. CDR3: CAVLGEGLPMYPGGYNDKLIF. Here the CDR3 DNA reads TGTGCTGTGCTAGGCGAGGGACTTCCTATGTATCCTGGGGGATACAACGATAAACTCATCTTT.

This clone has ten or more counts. This sequence joins TRDV3 and TRDJ1, with 12 bases that match TRDD3. Germline CDR1 TVYSNPD, CDR2 GDNSRS (reference sequence). The CDR3 contains 20 residues. The trim removed 0 bases at V and 1 base at J, leaving 18 bases unmatched. The CDR3 loop reads CAFRWTYNWGILGTTDKLIF. The CDR3 DNA sequence: TGTGCCTTTAGATGGACCTATAACTGGGGGATACTGGGGACCACCGATAAACTCATCTTT.

Only a few counts were recorded for this clone. A far larger clone is only one base removed, so a read error is likely. Other DNA sequences in this specimen translate into the identical CDR3. The rearrangement links TRDV1 to TRDJ1; D possibly corresponds to TRDD3 (5 bases). The J gene was missing in TCRdb and was found by matching the end of the DNA to germline. The CDR3 runs 20 residues. Germline-derived CDR1 and CDR2 are TSWWSYY and QGS. In DNA, the CDR3 is TGTGCCCTTGGGGAAGGCTCCCTATTCGGCGTACCCTGGTACACCGATAAACTCATCTTT. It codes for CALGEGSLFGVPWYTDKLIF.